The clone carrying this T cell receptor beta chain was recorded a few times. Its antigen is unknown. The data derive from a study of cytomegalovirus exposure and HLA in healthy donors. Overall study results and limits: A later analysis found most CMV-associated TCR beta chains apparently HLA-restricted. Later analysis identified a missense DCLRE1C variant that was linked to TCR beta V- and J-gene trimming. Solely CMV serostatus was available to characterize immune exposure.

V gave up 4 bases and J gave up 4 bases, with 13 bases separating them. Germline V lookup: CDR1 MNHEY, CDR2 SVGAGI. This CDR3 spans 14 amino acids. It was with 60 Vbeta and 13 Jbeta primers that the PCR ran. Assay used: immunoSEQ multiplex PCR; TCRdb lists only in-frame clones, some missing. The sample lists over 100,000 clones, around 75% occurring once. The chain combines TRBV6-5 with TRBJ1-1, with a weak D call TRBD1 (5 bases). The sequenced material came from PBMCs. This receptor was taken from a woman aged 25 to 39 in good health and CMV-seronegative. This chain's CDR3 is CASSSTAFGTEAFF. The CDR3 nucleotides are TGTGCCAGCAGTTCGACAGCCTTTGGCACTGAAGCTTTCTTT.